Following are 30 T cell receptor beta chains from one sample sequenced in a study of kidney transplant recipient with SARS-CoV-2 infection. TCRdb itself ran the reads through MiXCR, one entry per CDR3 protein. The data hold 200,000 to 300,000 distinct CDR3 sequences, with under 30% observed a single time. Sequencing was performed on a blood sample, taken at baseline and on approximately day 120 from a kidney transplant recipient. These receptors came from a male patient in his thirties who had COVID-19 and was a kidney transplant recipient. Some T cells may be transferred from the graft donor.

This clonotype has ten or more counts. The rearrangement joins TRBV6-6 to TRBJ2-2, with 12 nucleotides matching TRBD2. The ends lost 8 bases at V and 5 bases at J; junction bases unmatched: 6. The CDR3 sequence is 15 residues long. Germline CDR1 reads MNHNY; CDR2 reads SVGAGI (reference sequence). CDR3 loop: CASGATSGRTGELFF. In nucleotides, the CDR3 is TGTGCCAGCGGGGCTACTAGCGGGAGGACCGGGGAGCTGTTTTTT.

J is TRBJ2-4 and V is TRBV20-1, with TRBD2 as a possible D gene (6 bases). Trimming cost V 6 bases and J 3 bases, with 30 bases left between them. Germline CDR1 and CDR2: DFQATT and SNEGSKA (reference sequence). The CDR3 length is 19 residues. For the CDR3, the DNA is TGCAGTGCCCCCGAGGTAGGCGGGACCGGGGTGGTTAGCAAAAACATTCAGTACTTC. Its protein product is CSAPEVGGTGVVSKNIQYF.

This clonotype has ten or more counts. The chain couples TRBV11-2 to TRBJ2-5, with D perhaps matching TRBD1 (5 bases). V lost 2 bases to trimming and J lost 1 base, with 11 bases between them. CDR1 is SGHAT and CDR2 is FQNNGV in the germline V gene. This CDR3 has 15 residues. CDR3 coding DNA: TGTGCCAGCAGCTTAATCAGGGCAGCCCAAGAGACCCAGTACTTC. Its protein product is CASSLIRAAQETQYF.

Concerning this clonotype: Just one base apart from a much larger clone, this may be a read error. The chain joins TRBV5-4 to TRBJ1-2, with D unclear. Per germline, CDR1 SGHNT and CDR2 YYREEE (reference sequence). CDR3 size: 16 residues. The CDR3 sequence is CASPTDVPGKTYGYAF. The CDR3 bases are TGTGCCAGCCCAACAGACGTACCAGGAAAGACCTATGGCTACGCCTTC.

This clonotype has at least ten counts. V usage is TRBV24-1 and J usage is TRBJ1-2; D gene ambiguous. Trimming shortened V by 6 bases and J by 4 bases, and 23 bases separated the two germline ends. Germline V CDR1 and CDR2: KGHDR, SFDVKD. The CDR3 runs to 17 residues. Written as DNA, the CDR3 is TGTGCCACCAGTATCTCCCTTAGTACCAGAAAGACCTATGGCTACACCTTC. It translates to CATSISLSTRKTYGYTF.

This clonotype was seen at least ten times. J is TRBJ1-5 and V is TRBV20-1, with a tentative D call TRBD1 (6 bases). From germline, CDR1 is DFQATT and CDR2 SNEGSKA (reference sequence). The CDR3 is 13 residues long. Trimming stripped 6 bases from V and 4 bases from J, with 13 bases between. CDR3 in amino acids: CSANDRINQPQHF. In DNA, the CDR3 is TGCAGTGCAAACGACAGGATTAATCAGCCCCAGCATTTT.

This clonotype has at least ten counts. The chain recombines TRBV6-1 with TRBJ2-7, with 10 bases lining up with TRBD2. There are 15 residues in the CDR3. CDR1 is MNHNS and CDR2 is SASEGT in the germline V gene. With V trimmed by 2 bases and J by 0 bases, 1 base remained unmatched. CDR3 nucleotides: TGTGCCAGCAGTGAAACTAGCGGGAACTCCTACGAGCAGTACTTC. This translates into CASSETSGNSYEQYF.

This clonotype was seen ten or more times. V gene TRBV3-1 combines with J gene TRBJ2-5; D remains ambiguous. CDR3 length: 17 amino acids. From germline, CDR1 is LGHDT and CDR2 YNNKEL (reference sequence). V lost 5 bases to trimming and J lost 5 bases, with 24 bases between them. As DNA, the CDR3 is TGTGCCAGCAGCTCATTTGATCCCATTTCTTTCTCTGAGACCCAGTACTTC. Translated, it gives CASSSFDPISFSETQYF.

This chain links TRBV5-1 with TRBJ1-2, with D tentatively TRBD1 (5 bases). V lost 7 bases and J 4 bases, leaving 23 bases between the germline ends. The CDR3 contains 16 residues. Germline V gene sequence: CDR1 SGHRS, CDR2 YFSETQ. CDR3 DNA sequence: TGCGCCAGCCAGGGAGTATCGGTTCGAAAGACCTATGGCTACACCTTC. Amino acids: CASQGVSVRKTYGYTF.

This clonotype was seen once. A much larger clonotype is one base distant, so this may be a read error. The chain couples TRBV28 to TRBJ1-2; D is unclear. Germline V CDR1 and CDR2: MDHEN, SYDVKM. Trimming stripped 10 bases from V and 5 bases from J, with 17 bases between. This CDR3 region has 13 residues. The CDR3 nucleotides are TGTGCCAACACGAATCCTGACGGATATGGCTACACCTTC. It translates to CANTNPDGYGYTF.

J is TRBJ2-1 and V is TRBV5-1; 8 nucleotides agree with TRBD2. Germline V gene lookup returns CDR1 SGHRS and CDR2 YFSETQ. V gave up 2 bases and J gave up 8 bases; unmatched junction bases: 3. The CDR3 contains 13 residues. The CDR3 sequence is CASSLAGEHEQFF. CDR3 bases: TGCGCCAGCAGCTTAGCGGGGGAGCATGAGCAGTTCTTC.

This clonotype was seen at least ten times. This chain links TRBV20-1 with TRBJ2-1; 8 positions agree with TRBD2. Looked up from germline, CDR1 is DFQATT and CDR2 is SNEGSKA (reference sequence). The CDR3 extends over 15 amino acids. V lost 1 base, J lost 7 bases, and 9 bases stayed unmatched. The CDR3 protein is CSARGNLAGKNEQFF. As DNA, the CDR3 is TGCAGTGCTAGAGGAAATCTAGCGGGCAAGAATGAGCAGTTCTTC.

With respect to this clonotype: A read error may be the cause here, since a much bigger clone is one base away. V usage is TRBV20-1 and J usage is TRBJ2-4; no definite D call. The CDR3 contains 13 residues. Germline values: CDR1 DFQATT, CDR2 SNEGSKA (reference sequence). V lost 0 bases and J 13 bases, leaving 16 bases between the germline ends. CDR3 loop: CSARDPQQETQYF. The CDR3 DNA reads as TGCAGTGCTAGAGATCCCCAGCAGGAGACGCAGTACTTC.

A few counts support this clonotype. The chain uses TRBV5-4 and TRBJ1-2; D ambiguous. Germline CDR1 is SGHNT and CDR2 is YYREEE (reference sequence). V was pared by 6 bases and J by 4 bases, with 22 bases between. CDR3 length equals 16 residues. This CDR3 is CASNVLVPGKTYGYTF. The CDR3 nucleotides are TGTGCCAGCAACGTGCTCGTACCAGGAAAGACCTATGGCTACACCTTC.

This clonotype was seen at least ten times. CDR3 residues: CAISESKEGGKPAYEQYF. Here the CDR3 DNA reads TGTGCCATCAGTGAGTCGAAGGAAGGCGGGAAACCCGCCTACGAGCAGTACTTC. The chain has TRBV10-3 and TRBJ2-7, with D maybe TRBD2 (6 bases). The CDR3 totals 18 residues. The V gene's germline CDR1 is ENHRY and CDR2 SYGVKD. The V and J ends lost 0 bases and 2 bases respectively, with 20 bases between them.

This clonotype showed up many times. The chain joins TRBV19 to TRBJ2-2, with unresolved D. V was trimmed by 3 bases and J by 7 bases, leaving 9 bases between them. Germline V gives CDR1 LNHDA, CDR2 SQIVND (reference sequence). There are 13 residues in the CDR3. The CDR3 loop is CASSMGLGGELFF. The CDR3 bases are TGTGCCAGTAGTATGGGCCTGGGCGGGGAGCTGTTTTTT.

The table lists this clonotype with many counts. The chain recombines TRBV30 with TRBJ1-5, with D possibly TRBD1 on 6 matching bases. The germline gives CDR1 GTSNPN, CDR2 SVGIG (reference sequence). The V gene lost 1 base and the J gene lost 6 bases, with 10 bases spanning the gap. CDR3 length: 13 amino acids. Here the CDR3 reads CAWSGKGVQPQHF. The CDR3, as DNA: TGTGCCTGGAGTGGTAAGGGGGTTCAGCCCCAGCATTTT.

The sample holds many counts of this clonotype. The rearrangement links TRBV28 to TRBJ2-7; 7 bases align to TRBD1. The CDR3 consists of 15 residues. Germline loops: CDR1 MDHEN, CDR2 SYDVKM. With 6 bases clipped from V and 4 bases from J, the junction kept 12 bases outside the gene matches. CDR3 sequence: CASRDDRVRIYEQYF. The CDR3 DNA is TGTGCCAGCAGGGATGACAGGGTAAGGATATACGAGCAGTACTTC.

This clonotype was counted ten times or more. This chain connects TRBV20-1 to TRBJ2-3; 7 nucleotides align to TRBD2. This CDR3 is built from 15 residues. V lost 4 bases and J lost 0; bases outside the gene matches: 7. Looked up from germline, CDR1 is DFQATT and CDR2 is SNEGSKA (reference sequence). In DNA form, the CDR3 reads TGCAGTGCTACTAGCGGCCAAACTAGCACAGATACGCAGTATTTT. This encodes CSATSGQTSTDTQYF.

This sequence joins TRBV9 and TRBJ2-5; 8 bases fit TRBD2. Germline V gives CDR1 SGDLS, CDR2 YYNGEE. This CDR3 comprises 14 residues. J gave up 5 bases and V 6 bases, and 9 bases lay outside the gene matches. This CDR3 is CASNRGRGVETQYF. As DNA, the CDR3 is TGTGCCAGCAATCGAGGGCGGGGGGTGGAGACCCAGTACTTC.

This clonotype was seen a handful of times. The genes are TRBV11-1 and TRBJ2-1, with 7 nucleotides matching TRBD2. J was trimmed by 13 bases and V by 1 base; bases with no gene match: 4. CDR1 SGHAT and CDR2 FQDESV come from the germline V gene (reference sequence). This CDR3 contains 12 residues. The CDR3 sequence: CASSLVWGGQFF. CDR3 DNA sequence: TGTGCCAGCAGCTTAGTTTGGGGGGGTCAGTTCTTC.

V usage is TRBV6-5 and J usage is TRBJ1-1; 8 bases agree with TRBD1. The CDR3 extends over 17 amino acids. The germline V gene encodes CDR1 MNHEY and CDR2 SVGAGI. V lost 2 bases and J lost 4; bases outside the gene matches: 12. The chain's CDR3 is CASSYRYRGKGSTEAFF. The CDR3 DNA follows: TGTGCCAGCAGTTACCGCTACAGGGGGAAAGGGAGCACTGAAGCTTTCTTT.

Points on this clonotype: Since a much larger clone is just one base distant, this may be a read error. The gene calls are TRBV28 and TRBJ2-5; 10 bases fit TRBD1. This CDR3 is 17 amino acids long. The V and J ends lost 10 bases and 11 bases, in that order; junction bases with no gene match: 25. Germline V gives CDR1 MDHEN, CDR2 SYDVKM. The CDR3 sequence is CANRAGTGASGSREQYF. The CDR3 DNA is TGTGCCAACAGGGCCGGGACAGGGGCCAGCGGGAGTAGGGAGCAGTACTTC.

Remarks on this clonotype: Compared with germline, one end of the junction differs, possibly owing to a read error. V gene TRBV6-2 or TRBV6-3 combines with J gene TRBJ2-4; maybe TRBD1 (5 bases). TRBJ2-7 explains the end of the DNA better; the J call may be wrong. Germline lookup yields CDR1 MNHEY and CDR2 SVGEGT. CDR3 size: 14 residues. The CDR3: CACSYVGLGYEQYF. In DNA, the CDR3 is TGTGCCTGCAGTTACGTGGGGCTGGGTTACGAGCAGTACTTC.

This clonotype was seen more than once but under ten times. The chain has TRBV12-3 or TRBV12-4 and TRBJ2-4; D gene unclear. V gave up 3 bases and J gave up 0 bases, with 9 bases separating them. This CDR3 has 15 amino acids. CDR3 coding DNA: TGTGCCAGCAGTTTTTTTGACCAAGCCAAAAACATTCAGTACTTC. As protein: CASSFFDQAKNIQYF.

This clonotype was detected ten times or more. The CDR3 nucleotides are TGTGCCAGCAGTTACTCGGGGGGCGCAGCGGAGGGCTACACCTTC. It codes for CASSYSGGAAEGYTF. The chain couples TRBV6-2 or TRBV6-3 to TRBJ1-2; D is perhaps TRBD1 (6 bases). Germline V gives CDR1 MNHEY, CDR2 SVGEGT. This CDR3 comprises 15 residues. V shed 0 bases and J shed 8 bases, with 16 bases lying between them.

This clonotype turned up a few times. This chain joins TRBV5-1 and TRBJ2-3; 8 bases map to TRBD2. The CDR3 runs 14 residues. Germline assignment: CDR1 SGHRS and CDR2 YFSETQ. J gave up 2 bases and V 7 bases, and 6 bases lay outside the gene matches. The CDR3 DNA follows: TGCGCCAGCTATAGCGGGATGTCCACAGATACGCAGTATTTT. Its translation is CASYSGMSTDTQYF.

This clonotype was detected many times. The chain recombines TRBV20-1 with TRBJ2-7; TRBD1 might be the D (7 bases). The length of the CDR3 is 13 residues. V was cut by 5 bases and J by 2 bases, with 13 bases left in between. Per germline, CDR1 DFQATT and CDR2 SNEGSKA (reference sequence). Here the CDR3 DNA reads TGCAGTGCTCCCTCAGGGGGGCCCTACGAGCAGTACTTC. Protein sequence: CSAPSGGPYEQYF.

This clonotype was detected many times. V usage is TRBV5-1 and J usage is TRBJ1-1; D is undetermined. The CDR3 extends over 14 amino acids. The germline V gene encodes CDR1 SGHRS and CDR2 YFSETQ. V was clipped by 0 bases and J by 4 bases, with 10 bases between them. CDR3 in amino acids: CASSLAGVGTEAFF. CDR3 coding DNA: TGCGCCAGCAGCTTGGCCGGGGTTGGCACTGAAGCTTTCTTT.

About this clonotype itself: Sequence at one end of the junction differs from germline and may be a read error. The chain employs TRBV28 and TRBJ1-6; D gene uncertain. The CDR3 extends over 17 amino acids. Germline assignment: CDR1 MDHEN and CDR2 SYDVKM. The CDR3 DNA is TGTGCCAACAGTCCCCCCCGAGAGGTTTTCCTAATTTCACCCCTCCACTTT. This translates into CANSPPREVFLISPLHF.